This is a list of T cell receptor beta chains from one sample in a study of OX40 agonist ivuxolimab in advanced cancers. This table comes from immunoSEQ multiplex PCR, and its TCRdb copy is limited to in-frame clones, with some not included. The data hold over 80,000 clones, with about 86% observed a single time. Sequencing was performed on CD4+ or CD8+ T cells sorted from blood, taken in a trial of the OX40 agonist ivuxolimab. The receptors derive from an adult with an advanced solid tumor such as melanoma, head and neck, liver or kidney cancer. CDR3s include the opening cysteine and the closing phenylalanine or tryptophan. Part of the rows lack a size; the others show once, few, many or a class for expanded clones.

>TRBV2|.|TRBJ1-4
CASRSGAVEKLFF
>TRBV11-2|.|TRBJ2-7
CASSLRLAGGSDEQYF
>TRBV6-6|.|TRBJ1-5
CASSPMGTSNQPQHF
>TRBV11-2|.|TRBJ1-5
CASSSATGGGNQPQHF
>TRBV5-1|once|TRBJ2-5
CASSLASGSGETQYF
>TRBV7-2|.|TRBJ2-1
CASSLTTGSYNEQFF
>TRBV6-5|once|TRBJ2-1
CASSYSFMGSNEQFF
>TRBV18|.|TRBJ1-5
CASSGDSSQPQHF
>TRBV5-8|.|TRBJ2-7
CASSYRNLYEQYF
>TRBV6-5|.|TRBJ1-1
CASRPPSGITEAFF
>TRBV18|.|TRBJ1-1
CASSPSRDTEAFF
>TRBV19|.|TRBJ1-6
CASRAKTGANSPLHF
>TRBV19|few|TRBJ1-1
CASSGGIMNTEAFF
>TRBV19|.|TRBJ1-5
CASSIGYQPQHF
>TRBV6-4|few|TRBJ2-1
CASSLDTAYNEQFF
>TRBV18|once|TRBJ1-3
CASSPGPTGNTIYF
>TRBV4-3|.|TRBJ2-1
CASSQRTSGRNPYNEQFF
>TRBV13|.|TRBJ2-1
CASSLGLAGGDEQFF
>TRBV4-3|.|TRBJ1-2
CASSLATTGGYGYTF
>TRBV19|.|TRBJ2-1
CASSITGSTYNEQFF
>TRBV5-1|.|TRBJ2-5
CASRRRESTETQYF
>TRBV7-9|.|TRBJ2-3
CASTRGASGRADTQYF
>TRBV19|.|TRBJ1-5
CASSSGGGTRQPQHF
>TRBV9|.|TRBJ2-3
CASSLAGGREDTQYF
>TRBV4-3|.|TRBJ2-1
CASSQDQRSETGALGREQFF
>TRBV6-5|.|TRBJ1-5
CASSYVNSNQPQHF
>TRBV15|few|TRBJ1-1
CATSRVTFGTEAFF
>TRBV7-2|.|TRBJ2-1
CASSSTGNEQFF
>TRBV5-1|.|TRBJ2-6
CASAVSPSGANVLTF
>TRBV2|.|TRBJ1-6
CASSAFQNSPLHF
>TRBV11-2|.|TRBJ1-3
CASSLMTGTRDTIYF
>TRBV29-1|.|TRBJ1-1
CSVSSGGTEAFF
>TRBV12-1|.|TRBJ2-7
CASSFFRGSKREQYF
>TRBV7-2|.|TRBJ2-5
CASSLGGLAGFQETQYF
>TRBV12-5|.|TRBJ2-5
CASARPAGETQYF
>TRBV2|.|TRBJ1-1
CASSEARQAIEAFF
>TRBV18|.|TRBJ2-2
CASSPRGPGTNTGELFF
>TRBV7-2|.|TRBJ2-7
CASSSMTSGSYEQYF